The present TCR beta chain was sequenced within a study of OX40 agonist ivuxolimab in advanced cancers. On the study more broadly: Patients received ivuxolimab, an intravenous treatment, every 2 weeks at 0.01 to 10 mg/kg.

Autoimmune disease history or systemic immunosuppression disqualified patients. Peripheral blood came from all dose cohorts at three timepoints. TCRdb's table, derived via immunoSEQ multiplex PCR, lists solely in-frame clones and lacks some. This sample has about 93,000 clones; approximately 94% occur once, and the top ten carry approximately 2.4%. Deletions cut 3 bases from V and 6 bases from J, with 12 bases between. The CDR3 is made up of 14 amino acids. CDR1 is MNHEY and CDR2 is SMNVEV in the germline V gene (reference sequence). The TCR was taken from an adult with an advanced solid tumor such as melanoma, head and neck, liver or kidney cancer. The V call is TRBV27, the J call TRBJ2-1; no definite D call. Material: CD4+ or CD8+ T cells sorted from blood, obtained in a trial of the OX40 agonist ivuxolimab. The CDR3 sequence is CASSFISAANEQFF. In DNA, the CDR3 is TGTGCCAGCAGTTTCATTTCAGCCGCCAATGAGCAGTTCTTC.